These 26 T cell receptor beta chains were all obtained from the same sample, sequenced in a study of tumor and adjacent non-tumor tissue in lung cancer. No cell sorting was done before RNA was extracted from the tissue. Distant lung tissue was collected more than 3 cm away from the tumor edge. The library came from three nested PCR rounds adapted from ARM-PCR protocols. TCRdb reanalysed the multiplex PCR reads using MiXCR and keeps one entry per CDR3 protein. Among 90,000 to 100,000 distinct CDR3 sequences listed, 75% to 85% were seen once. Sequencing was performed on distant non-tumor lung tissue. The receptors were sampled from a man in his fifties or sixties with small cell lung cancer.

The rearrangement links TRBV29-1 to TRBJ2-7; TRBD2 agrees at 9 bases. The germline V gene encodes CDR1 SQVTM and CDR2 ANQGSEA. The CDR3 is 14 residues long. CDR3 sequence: CGATLAGSSYEQYF. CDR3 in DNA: TGCGGCGCGACACTAGCGGGTAGCTCCTACGAGCAGTACTTC.

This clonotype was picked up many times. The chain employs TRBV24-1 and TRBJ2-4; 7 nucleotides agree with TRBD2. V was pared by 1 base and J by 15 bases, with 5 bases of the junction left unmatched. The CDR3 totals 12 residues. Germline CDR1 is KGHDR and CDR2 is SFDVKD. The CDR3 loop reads CATSDFGLVLYF. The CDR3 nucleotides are TGTGCCACCAGTGATTTCGGACTAGTGTTGTACTTC.

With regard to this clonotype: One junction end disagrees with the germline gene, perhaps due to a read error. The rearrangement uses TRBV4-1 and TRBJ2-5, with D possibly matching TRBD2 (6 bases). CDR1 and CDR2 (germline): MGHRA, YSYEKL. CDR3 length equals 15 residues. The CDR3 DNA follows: TGCGCCAGCTCCACTGAGATGACGGGGGTGAGGACCCATTACTTC. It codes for CASSTEMTGVRTHYF.

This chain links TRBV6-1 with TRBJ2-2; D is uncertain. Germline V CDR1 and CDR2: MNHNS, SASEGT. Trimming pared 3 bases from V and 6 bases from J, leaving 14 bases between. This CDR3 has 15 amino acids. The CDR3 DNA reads TGTGCCAGCAGTGACCATGGCATGCCGGCCGGGGAGCTGTTTTTT. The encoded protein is CASSDHGMPAGELFF.

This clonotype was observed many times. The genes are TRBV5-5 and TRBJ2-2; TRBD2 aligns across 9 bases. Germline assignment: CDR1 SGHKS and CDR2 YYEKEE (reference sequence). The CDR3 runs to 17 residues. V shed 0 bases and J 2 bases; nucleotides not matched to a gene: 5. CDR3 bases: TGTGCCAGCAGCTTGGGTTCGCTAGCGGGAAACACCGGGGAGCTGTTTTTT. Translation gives CASSLGSLAGNTGELFF.

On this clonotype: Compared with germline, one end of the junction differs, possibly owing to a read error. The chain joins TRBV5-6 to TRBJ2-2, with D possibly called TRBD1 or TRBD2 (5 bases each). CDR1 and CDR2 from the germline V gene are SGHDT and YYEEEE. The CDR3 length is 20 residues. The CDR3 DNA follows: TGTGTCAGCAGCTGGGGGAACTCACCGACGGTGCTATGGAACACTGGGGAGCTGTTTTTT. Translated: CVSSWGNSPTVLWNTGELFF.

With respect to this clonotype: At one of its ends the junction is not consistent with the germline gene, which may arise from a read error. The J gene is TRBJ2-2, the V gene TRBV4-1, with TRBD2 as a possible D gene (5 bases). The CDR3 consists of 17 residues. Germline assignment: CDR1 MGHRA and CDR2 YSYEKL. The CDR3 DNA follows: TGCGCTAGCAGCTCCCGGACTTGCAGGACGAACACCGGGGAGCTGTTTTTT. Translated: CASSSRTCRTNTGELFF.

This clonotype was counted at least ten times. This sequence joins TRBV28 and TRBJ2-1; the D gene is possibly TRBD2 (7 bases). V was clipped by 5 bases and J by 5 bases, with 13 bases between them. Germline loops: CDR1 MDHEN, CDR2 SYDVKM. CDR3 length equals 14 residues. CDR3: CASSPGGTNNEQFF. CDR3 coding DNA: TGTGCCAGCAGTCCCGGGGGGACAAACAATGAGCAGTTCTTC.

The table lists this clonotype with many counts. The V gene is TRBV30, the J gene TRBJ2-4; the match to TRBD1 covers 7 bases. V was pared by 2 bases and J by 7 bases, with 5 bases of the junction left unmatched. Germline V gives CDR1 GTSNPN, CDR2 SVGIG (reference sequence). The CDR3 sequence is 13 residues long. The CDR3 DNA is TGTGCCTGGAGTCGGGCAGGGGGTAACATTCAGTACTTC. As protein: CAWSRAGGNIQYF. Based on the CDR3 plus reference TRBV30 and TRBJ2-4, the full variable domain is SQTIHQWPATLVQPVGSPLSLECTVEGTSNPNLYWYRQAAGRGLQLLFYSVGIGQISSEVPQNLSASRPQDRQFILSSKKLLLSDSGFYLCAWSRAGGNIQYFGAGTRLSVL.

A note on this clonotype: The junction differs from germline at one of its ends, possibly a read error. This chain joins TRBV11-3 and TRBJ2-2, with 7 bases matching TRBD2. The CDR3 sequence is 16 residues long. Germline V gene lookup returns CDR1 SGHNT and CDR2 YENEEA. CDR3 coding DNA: TGTGCCAGCAGCTCAATCGCGGGAGTGGTCACCGTGGAGCTATTTTTT. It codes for CASSSIAGVVTVELFF.

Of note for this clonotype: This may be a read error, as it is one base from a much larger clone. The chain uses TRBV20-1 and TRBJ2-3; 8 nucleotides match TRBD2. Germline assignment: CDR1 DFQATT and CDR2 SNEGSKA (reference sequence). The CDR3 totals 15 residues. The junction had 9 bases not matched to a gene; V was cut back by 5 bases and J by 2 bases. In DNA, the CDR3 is TGCAGTGCTGAACAGCGGGAGTGCTCCACAGATACGCAGTATTTT. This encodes CSAEQRECSTDTQYF.

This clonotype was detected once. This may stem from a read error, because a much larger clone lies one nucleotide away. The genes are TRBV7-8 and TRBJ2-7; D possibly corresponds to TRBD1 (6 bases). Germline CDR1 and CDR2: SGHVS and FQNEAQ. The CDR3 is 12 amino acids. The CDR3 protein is CTSSHNRDEQYF. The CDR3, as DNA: TGTACCAGCAGCCATAACAGGGACGAGCAGTACTTC. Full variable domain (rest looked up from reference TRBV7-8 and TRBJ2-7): GAGVSQSPRYKVAKRGQDVALRCDPISGHVSLFWYQQALGQGPEFLTYFQNEAQLDKSGLPSDRFFAERPEGSVSTLKIQRTQQEDSAVYLCTSSHNRDEQYFGPGTRLTVT.

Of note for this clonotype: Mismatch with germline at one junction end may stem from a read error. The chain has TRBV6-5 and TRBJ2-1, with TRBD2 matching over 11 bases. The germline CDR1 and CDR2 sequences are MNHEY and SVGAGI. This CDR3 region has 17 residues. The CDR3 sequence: CASSFSIWGLADNDQLF. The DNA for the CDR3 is TGTGCCAGCAGTTTCTCGATCTGGGGACTAGCGGACAATGATCAGTTGTTC.

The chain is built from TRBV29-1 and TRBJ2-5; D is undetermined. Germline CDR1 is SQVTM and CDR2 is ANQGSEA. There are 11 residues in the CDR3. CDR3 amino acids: CSIASQETQYF. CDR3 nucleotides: TGCAGTATTGCATCGCAAGAGACCCAGTACTTC.

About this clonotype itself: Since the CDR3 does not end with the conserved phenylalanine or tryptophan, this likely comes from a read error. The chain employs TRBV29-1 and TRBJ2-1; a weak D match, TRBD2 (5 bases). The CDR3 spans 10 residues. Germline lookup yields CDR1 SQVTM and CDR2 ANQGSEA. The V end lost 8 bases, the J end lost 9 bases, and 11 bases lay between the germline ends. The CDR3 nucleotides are TGCAGCTCCCTAGAGGGTGAGCAGTTCCTC. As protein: CSSLEGEQFL.

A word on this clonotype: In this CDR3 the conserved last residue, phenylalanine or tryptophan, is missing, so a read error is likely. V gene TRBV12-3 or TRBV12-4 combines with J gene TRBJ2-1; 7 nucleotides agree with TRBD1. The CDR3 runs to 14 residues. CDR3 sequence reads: CANSYGTEHNEQFL. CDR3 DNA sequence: TGTGCCAACAGTTACGGGACAGAGCACAATGAGCAGTTCTTA.

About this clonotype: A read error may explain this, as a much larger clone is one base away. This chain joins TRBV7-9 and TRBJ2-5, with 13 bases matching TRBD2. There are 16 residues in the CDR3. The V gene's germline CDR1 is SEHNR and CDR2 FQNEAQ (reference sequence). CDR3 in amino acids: CASRSGLAGYQESQYF. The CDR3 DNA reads TGTGCCAGCAGATCGGGACTAGCGGGGTACCAAGAGAGCCAGTACTTC.

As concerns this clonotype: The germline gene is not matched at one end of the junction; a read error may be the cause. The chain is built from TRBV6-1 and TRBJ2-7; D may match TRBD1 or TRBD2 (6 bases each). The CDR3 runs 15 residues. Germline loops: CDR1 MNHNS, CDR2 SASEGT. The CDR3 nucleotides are TGTACCAGCAGTGAAGGGGGGCTAGAGGGGGACGAGCAGTACTTC. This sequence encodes CTSSEGGLEGDEQYF.

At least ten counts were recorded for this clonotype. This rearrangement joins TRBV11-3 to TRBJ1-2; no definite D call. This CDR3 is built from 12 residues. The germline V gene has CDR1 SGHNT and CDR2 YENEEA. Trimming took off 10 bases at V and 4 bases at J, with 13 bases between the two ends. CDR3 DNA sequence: TGTGCCACCAAGACGGGTTGCTATGGCTACACCTTC. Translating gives CATKTGCYGYTF.

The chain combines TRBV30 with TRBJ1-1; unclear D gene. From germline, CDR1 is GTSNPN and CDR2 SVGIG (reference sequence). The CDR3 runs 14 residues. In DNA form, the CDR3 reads TGTGTCTCTTTATCCCTCCCGGGGAACACTGAAGCTTTCTTT. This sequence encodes CVSLSLPGNTEAFF.

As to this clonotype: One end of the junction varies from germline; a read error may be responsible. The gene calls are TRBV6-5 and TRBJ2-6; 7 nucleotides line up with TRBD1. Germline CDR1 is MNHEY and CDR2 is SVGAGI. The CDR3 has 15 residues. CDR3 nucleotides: TGTGCCAGCAGACCTACAGGGGCTGGGGTCAACGTCCCGACTTTC. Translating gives CASRPTGAGVNVPTF.

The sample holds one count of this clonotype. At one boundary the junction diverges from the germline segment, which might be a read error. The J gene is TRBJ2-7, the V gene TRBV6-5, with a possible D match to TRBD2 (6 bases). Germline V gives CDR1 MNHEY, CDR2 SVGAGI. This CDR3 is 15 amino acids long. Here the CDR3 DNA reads TGTGCCAGCAGTGTCTTTCCCGGGAGATCCTACGAACAGTACTTC. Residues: CASSVFPGRSYEQYF.

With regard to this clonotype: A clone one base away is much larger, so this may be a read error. CDR3 sequence: CAWRPITDTQYF. The CDR3 DNA follows: TGTGCCTGGAGACCGATCACAGATACGCAGTATTTT. This chain links TRBV30 with TRBJ2-3; D gene ambiguous. V gave up 3 bases and J gave up 2 bases, with 6 bases separating them. The CDR3 covers 12 residues. Germline CDR1 GTSNPN, CDR2 SVGIG (reference sequence). Variable domain in full (rest from reference TRBV30 and TRBJ2-3): SQTIHQWPATLVQPVGSPLSLECTVEGTSNPNLYWYRQAAGRGLQLLFYSVGIGQISSEVPQNLSASRPQDRQFILSSKKLLLSDSGFYLCAWRPITDTQYFGPGTRLTVL.

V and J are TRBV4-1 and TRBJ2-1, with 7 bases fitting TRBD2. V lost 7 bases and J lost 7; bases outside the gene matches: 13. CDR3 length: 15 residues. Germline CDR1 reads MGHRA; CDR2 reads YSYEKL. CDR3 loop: CASTARAGRENEQFF. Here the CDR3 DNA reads TGCGCCAGCACGGCGCGAGCGGGAAGGGAGAATGAGCAGTTCTTC.

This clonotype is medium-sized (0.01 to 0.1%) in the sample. The CDR3 here is CASSLALAGGEEQYF. Here the CDR3 DNA reads TGTGCCAGCAGCTTAGCCCTAGCGGGAGGGGAAGAGCAGTACTTC. The chain is built from TRBV11-3 and TRBJ2-7; 12 bases line up with TRBD2. Trimming cost V 1 base and J 7 bases; bases outside gene matches: 5. Germline CDR1 and CDR2: SGHNT and YENEEA. There are 15 residues in the CDR3.

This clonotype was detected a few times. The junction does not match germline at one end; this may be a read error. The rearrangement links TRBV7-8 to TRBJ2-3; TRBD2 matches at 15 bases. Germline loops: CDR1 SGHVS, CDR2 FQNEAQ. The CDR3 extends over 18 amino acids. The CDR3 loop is CPSSLRTSGRAGADTQYF. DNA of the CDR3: TGTCCCAGCAGTCTACGGACTAGCGGGAGGGCCGGGGCAGATACGCAGTATTTT.